Below, 2 T cell receptor beta chains from the same sample are listed, as sequenced in a study of PD-1 blockade in classical Hodgkin lymphoma. Documented time point: newly diagnosed, previously untreated cHL patient sample. Using immunoSEQ multiplex PCR, the repertoire was profiled, and TCRdb retains in-frame clones only, with some absent. The data show about 7,100 clones, 78% seen once. Material: peripheral blood mononuclear cells (PBMCs). All receptors come from a human donor with classical Hodgkin lymphoma.

In this sample, this clone turned up once. The J gene is TRBJ2-2, the V gene TRBV10-3; a weak D match, TRBD2 (6 bases). The germline CDR1 and CDR2 sequences are ENHRY and SYGVKD. V was pared by 2 bases and J by 0 bases, with 10 bases between. CDR3 length: 16 residues. Here the CDR3 reads CAISEAGSSNTGELFF. CDR3 sequence (DNA): TGTGCCATCAGTGAGGCGGGAAGCTCGAACACCGGGGAGCTGTTTTTT.

The gene calls are TRBV5-1 and TRBJ1-1; 8 bases fit TRBD1. CDR1 and CDR2 from the germline V gene are SGHRS and YFSETQ. The J segment lost 4 bases and the V segment lost 7 bases, leaving 15 bases of the junction unmatched. The CDR3 runs 16 residues. For the CDR3, the DNA is TGCGCCAGCTTGACCGGTCCAGGGGGCGAAGGCACTGAAGCTTTCTTT. Residues: CASLTGPGGEGTEAFF.